The clone carrying this TCR beta chain was recorded many times. Each CDR3 protein is one row after TCRdb ran MiXCR on the reads. The data show about 250,000 distinct CDR3 sequences, with 6% to 8% seen just once and 5.5% to 8% held by the top ten. The CDR3 has 14 amino acids. The V gene lost 0 bases and the J gene lost 3 bases, with 8 bases spanning the gap. CDR1 and CDR2 from the germline V gene are SGHVS and FQNEAQ. The data derive from a study of T cell repertoires in cytomegalovirus infection. For the study at large: Both CMV infection and a matching HLA type were indicated by public TCR beta signatures.

Sequencing was carried out using PBMCs. This receptor was taken from a human donor in good health (CMV status not recorded). Some clones in this sample may be carry-over from other donors' samples. The chain joins TRBV7-8 to TRBJ1-1; no firm D call. CDR3 bases: TGTGCCAGCAGCTTAGCTGAGGATCACACTGAAGCTTTCTTT. It translates to CASSLAEDHTEAFF.